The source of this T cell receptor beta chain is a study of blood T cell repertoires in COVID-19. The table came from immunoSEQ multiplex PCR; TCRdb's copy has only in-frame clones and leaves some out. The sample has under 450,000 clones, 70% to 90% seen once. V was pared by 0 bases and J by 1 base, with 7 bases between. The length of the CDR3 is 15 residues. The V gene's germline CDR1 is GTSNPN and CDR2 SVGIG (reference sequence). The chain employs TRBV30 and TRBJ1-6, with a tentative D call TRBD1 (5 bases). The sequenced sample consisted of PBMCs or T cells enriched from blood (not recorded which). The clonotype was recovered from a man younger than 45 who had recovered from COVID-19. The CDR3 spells CAWSVKGSYNSPLHF. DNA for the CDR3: TGTGCCTGGAGTGTTAAGGGGTCCTATAATTCACCCCTCCACTTT. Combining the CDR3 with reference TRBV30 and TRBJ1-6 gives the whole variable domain SQTIHQWPATLVQPVGSPLSLECTVEGTSNPNLYWYRQAAGRGLQLLFYSVGIGQISSEVPQNLSASRPQDRQFILSSKKLLLSDSGFYLCAWSVKGSYNSPLHFGNGTRLTVT.